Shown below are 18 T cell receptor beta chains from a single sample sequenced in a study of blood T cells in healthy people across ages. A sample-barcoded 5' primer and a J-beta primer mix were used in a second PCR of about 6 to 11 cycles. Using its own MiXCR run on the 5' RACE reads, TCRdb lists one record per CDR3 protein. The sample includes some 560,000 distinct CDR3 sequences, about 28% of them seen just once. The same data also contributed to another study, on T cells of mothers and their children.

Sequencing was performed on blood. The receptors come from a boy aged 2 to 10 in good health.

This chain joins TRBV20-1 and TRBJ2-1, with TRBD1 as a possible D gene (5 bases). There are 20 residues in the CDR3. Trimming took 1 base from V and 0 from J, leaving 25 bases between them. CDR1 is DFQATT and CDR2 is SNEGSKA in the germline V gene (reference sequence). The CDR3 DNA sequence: TGCAGTGCTAGAGCCGCGATCTTAGAAGGGGTTGTAGGCTCCTACAATGAGCAGTTCTTC. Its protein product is CSARAAILEGVVGSYNEQFF.

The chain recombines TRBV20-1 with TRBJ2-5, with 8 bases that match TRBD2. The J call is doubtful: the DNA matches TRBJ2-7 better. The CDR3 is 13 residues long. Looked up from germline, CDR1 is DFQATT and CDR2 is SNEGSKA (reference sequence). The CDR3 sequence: CSARVAGGYEQYF. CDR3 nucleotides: TGCAGTGCTAGAGTTGCGGGGGGATACGAGCAGTACTTC.

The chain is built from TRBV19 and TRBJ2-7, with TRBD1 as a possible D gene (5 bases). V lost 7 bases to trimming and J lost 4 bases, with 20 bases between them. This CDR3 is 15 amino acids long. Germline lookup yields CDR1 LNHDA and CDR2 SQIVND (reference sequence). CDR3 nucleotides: TGTGCCAGTATTGGTGGAAACGTTGGGGCTTACGAGCAGTACTTC. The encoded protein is CASIGGNVGAYEQYF. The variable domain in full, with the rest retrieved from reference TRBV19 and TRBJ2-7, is DGGITQSPKYLFRKEGQNVTLSCEQNLNHDAMYWYRQDPGQGLRLIYYSQIVNDFQKGDIAEGYSVSREKKESFPLTVTSAQKNPTAFYLCASIGGNVGAYEQYFGPGTRLTVT.

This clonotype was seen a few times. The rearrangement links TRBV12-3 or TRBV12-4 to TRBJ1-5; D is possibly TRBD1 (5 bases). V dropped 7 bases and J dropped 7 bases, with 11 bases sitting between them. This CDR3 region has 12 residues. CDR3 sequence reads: CASNRGEQPQHF. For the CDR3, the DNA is TGTGCCAGCAACAGAGGGGAGCAGCCCCAGCATTTT.

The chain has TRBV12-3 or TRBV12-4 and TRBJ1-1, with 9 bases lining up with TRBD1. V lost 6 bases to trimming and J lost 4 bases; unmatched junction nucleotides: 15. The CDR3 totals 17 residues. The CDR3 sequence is CASRRRQGGSGGTEAFF. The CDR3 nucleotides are TGTGCCAGCAGGCGGAGACAGGGGGGATCCGGCGGCACTGAAGCTTTCTTT.

The CDR3 reads CASSEDATPFQETQYF. In nucleotides, the CDR3 is TGTGCCAGCAGCGAGGACGCTACCCCGTTCCAAGAGACCCAGTACTTC. V usage is TRBV7-8 and J usage is TRBJ2-5; D ambiguous. V dropped 5 bases and J dropped 1 base, with 17 bases sitting between them. CDR1 is SGHVS and CDR2 is FQNEAQ in the germline V gene. CDR3 length: 16 amino acids.

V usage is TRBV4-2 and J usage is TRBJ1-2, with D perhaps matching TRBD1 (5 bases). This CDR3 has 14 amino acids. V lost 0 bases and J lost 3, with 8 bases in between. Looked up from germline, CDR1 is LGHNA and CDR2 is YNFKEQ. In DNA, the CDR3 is TGTGCCAGCAGCCAAGATTTCAGGGACTATGGCTACACCTTC. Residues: CASSQDFRDYGYTF.

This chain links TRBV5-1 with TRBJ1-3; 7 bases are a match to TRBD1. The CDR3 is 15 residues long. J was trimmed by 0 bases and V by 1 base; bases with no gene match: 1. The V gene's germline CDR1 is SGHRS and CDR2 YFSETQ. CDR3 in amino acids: CASSLTGDSGNTIYF. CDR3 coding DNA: TGCGCCAGCAGCTTGACAGGGGACTCTGGAAACACCATATATTTT.

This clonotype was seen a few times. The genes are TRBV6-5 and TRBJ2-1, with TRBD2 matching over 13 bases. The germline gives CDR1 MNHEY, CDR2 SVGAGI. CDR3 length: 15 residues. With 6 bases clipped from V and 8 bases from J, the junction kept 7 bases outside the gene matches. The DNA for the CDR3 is TGTGCCAGCAGCCCACTAGCGGGGGGGTTCGATGAGCAGTTCTTC. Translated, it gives CASSPLAGGFDEQFF.

As DNA, the CDR3 is TGTGCCAGCAGTGCAACCACATCAAGGGGGCTGTACTACTTC. Translating gives CASSATTSRGLYYF. The chain couples TRBV25-1 to TRBJ2-7; 7 nucleotides align to TRBD1. Germline V lookup: CDR1 MGHDK, CDR2 SYGVNS. The CDR3 sequence is 14 residues long. V was pared by 4 bases and J by 13 bases, with 16 bases of the junction left unmatched.

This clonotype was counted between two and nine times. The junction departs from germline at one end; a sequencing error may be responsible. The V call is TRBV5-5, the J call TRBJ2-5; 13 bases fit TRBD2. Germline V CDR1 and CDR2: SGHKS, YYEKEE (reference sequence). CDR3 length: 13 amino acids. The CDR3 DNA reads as TGTGCCAGCAGCTTAACCGGGACTAGCGGGGTACACTTC. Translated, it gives CASSLTGTSGVHF.

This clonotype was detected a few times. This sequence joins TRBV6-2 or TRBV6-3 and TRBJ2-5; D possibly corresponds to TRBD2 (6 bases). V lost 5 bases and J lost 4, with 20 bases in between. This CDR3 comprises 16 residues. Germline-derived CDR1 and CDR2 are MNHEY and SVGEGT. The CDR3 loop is CASSIVPGAGPETQYF. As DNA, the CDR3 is TGTGCCAGCAGTATCGTTCCGGGAGCAGGGCCAGAGACCCAGTACTTC.

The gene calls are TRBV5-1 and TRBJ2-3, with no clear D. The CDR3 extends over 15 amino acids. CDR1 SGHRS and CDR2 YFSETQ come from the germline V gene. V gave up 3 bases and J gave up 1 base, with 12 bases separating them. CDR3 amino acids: CASSSSLSGTDTQYF. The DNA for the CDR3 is TGCGCCAGCAGCTCATCCCTATCGGGCACAGATACGCAGTATTTT.

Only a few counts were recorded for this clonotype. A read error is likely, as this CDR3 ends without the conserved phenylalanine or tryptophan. The CDR3 region has the DNA TGTGCCAGCAGTTACCGTCCGGAGGCCAAAAACATTCAGTACCTC. Its protein product is CASSYRPEAKNIQYL. V is TRBV6-2 or TRBV6-3 and J is TRBJ2-4; no clear D gene. The CDR3 totals 15 residues. V was shortened by 2 bases and J by 1 base, with 9 bases between the two germline ends. Germline loops: CDR1 MNHEY, CDR2 SVGEGT.

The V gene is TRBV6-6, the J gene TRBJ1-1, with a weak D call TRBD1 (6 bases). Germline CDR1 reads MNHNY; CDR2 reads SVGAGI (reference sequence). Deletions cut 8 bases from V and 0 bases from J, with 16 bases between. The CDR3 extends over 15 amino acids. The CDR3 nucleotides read TGTGCCAGCCGAGGGGGGGACACCGTGAACACTGAAGCTTTCTTT. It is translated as CASRGGDTVNTEAFF.

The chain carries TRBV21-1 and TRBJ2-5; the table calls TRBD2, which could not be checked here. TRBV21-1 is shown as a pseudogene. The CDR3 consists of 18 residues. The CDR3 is CASTPGLAGGPNQETQYF. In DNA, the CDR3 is TGTGCCAGCACTCCGGGACTAGCGGGAGGGCCTAATCAAGAGACCCAGTACTTC.

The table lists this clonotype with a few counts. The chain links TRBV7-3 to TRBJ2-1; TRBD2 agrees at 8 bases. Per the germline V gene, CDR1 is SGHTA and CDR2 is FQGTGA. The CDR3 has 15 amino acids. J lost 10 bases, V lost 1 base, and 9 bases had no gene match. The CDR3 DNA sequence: TGTGCCAGCAGCTTAAAAGCGGGGGCTACGGGAGAGCAGTTCTTC. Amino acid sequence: CASSLKAGATGEQFF.

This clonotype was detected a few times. The CDR3 region has the DNA TGTGCCAGCAGCGTGGGACAGCACTCTGGAAACACCATATATTTT. The encoded protein is CASSVGQHSGNTIYF. V gene TRBV9 combines with J gene TRBJ1-3; 7 bases agree with TRBD1. Trimming removed 2 bases from V and 0 bases from J; junction bases left unmatched: 2. From germline, CDR1 is SGDLS and CDR2 YYNGEE. The CDR3 spans 15 residues.